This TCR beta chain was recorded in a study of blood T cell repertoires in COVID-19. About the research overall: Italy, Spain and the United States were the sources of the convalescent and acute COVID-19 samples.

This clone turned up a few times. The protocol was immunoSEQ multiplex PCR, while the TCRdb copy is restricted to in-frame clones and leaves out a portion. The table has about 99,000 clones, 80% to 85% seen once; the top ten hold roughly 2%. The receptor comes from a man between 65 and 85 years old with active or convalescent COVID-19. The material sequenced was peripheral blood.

CDR3: CASSEVAETIYF. CDR3 nucleotide sequence: TGTGCCAGCAGTGAAGTCGCGGAAACCATATATTTT. The chain links TRBV6-1 to TRBJ1-3, with D unclear. The CDR3 length is 12 residues. Germline V gene sequence: CDR1 MNHNS, CDR2 SASEGT. V lost 1 base and J 10 bases, leaving 8 bases between the germline ends.